The T cell receptor (beta chain) under discussion was sequenced for a study of PD-L1 blockade in urothelial cancer. Study in general: Analysis of blood occurred 3 weeks (second dose) and 6 weeks after treatment start.

The CDR3 spans 13 residues. CDR1 SGHTA and CDR2 FQGTGA come from the germline V gene. The germline V and J ends were trimmed by 5 bases and 7 bases, with 14 bases remaining between them. The templates were synthetic TCR analogs, and they were spiked into each PCR. The method was immunoSEQ multiplex PCR; TCRdb's version includes in-frame clones alone and lacks a portion of them. The sample yields tens of thousands of clones, around 85% seen once. Sample time point: pretreatment peripheral blood. The table lists this clone with a count of one. The receptor comes from a woman aged 60-75 years with urothelial cancer. The sample in question was PBMCs, obtained around atezolizumab (anti-PD-L1) treatment. The chain is built from TRBV7-3 and TRBJ1-1; the D is unclear. The CDR3 region has the DNA TGTGCCAGCAGCCTGGGAGGGAATCGTGAAGCTTTCTTT. As protein: CASSLGGNREAFF.